These 23 T cell receptor beta chains came from one sample sequenced in a study of T cell responses to AZD1222 COVID-19 vaccine. Measured with immunoSEQ multiplex PCR; TCRdb has only the in-frame clones, and not every one. In the table there are roughly 100,000 clones, approximately 90% of which are singletons. Sample: peripheral blood, taken on day 0 of AZD1222 vaccination. All receptors come from an adult in good health.

The chain has TRBV2 and TRBJ2-7; no firm D call. The V and J ends lost 2 bases and 4 bases respectively, with 12 bases between them. The length of the CDR3 is 14 residues. Germline-derived CDR1 and CDR2 are SNHLY and FYNNEI. The CDR3 region is CASSERETSYEQYF. The CDR3 DNA reads TGTGCCAGCAGTGAACGTGAAACCAGTTACGAGCAGTACTTC.

This chain joins TRBV10-1 and TRBJ2-1; 7 nucleotides line up with TRBD1. CDR1 is WNHNN, CDR2 SYGVQD, per germline (reference sequence). The CDR3 is 13 residues long. V gave up 5 bases and J gave up 4 bases; unmatched junction bases: 2. The CDR3 sequence: CASSPGQYNEQFF. The CDR3 region has the DNA TGCGCCAGCAGTCCGGGACAGTACAATGAGCAGTTCTTC.

The gene calls are TRBV27 and TRBJ2-2, with D possibly being TRBD2 (7 bases). CDR3 length: 14 amino acids. The V end lost 6 bases, the J end lost 6 bases, and 14 bases lay between the germline ends. Germline values: CDR1 MNHEY, CDR2 SMNVEV (reference sequence). The CDR3 spells CASRRGGGPGELFF. In DNA form, the CDR3 reads TGTGCCAGCAGAAGGGGCGGGGGCCCCGGGGAGCTGTTTTTT.

The genes are TRBV2 and TRBJ2-7; 7 nucleotides align to TRBD1. The V gene end was trimmed by 11 bases and the J gene end by 7 bases; junction bases not matched to a gene: 11. Per the germline V gene, CDR1 is SNHLY and CDR2 is FYNNEI. The CDR3 is made up of 12 amino acids. The DNA for the CDR3 is TGTGCCGGGCGACAGGGACCGGGGGAGCAGTACTTC. Residues: CAGRQGPGEQYF. The full variable domain, with the rest looked up from reference TRBV2 and TRBJ2-7, is EPEVTQTPSHQVTQMGQEVILRCVPISNHLYFYWYRQILGQKVEFLVSFYNNEISEKSEIFDDQFSVERPDGSNFTLKIRSTKLEDSAMYFCAGRQGPGEQYFGPGTRLTVT.

The chain joins TRBV7-2 to TRBJ2-7, with D possibly being TRBD1 (5 bases). The V gene lost 10 bases and the J gene lost 4 bases, with 20 bases spanning the gap. In germline, CDR1 is SGHTA, CDR2 FQGNSA. The CDR3 has 14 residues. CDR3 protein: CATTNGWGGYEQYF. The CDR3 nucleotides are TGTGCCACCACGAACGGGTGGGGCGGATACGAGCAGTACTTC.

The chain carries TRBV10-3 and TRBJ1-5; D not certain. The CDR3 length is 23 residues. Germline V CDR1 and CDR2: ENHRY, SYGVKD. V was trimmed by 2 bases and J by 5 bases, leaving 37 bases between them. The CDR3 sequence: CAISERAKLLDPVGKKEDQPQHF. The CDR3 DNA reads TGTGCCATCAGTGAGCGAGCGAAGTTGTTAGATCCCGTGGGAAAAAAAGAGGATCAGCCCCAGCATTTT.

This chain links TRBV6-5 with TRBJ1-1; D is unclear. This CDR3 comprises 15 residues. Germline V gene sequence: CDR1 MNHEY, CDR2 SVGAGI. V was clipped by 0 bases and J by 1 base, with 9 bases between them. Here the CDR3 reads CASSYSTRGNTEAFF. The DNA of the CDR3 is TGTGCCAGCAGTTACTCGACCCGGGGGAACACTGAAGCTTTCTTT.

V gene TRBV30 combines with J gene TRBJ1-6, with D perhaps TRBD1 (6 bases). V lost 2 bases to trimming and J lost 3 bases, with 14 bases between them. The CDR3 length is 16 residues. Germline CDR1 reads GTSNPN; CDR2 reads SVGIG (reference sequence). The CDR3 reads CAWSPPGALYNSPLHF. As DNA, the CDR3 is TGTGCCTGGAGTCCCCCGGGGGCGCTCTATAATTCACCCCTCCACTTT.

The V and J genes are TRBV4-1 and TRBJ1-1, with D possibly being TRBD1 (5 bases). This CDR3 has 15 residues. Per germline, CDR1 MGHRA and CDR2 YSYEKL. V gave up 3 bases and J gave up 1 base, with 12 bases separating them. The CDR3 loop reads CASSQVDRENTEAFF. CDR3 coding DNA: TGCGCCAGCAGCCAGGTAGACAGAGAGAACACTGAAGCTTTCTTT.

The chain recombines TRBV10-3 with TRBJ2-3, with a weak D call TRBD2 (5 bases). CDR3 length equals 15 residues. The germline gives CDR1 ENHRY, CDR2 SYGVKD. Trimming pared 0 bases from V and 5 bases from J, leaving 12 bases between. The CDR3 sequence is CAISESRGNRDTQYF. The DNA for the CDR3 is TGTGCCATCAGTGAGTCCCGAGGGAATAGAGATACGCAGTATTTT.

This sequence joins TRBV11-3 and TRBJ2-1, with D tentatively TRBD1 or TRBD2 (6 bases each). Trimming removed 2 bases at V and 3 bases at J, with 14 bases between. This CDR3 region has 16 residues. Per the germline V gene, CDR1 is SGHNT and CDR2 is YENEEA. CDR3 amino acids: CASSLSTGGHYNEQFF. The DNA of the CDR3 is TGTGCCAGCAGCTTAAGTACTGGGGGGCACTACAATGAGCAGTTCTTC.

The V gene is TRBV5-1, the J gene TRBJ2-5; 8 bases are a match to TRBD1. The CDR3 extends over 16 amino acids. CDR1 and CDR2 (germline): SGHRS, YFSETQ. Trimming cost V 2 bases and J 4 bases; bases outside gene matches: 10. CDR3 DNA: TGCGCCAGCAGCTTATCCTCGACAGGGGTAAGAGAGACCCAGTACTTC. Protein: CASSLSSTGVRETQYF.

The gene calls are TRBV5-5 and TRBJ1-2; unclear D gene. Germline CDR1 and CDR2: SGHKS and YYEKEE (reference sequence). Trimming shortened V by 0 bases and J by 9 bases, and 15 bases separated the two germline ends. The CDR3 has 14 amino acids. CDR3 nucleotides: TGTGCCAGCAGCTTGGAGGTTTTAGGTGTTAGCTACACCTTC. Protein product: CASSLEVLGVSYTF. The full variable domain, with the rest looked up from reference TRBV5-5 and TRBJ1-2, is DAGVTQSPTHLIKTRGQQVTLRCSPISGHKSVSWYQQVLGQGPQFIFQYYEKEERGRGNFPDRFSARQFPNYSSELNVNALLLGDSALYLCASSLEVLGVSYTFGSGTRLTVV.

As for this clone: The CDR3 end shows no conserved phenylalanine or tryptophan, and so a read error is likely. This sequence joins TRBV2 and TRBJ1-6, with 12 bases matching TRBD1. Germline CDR1 SNHLY, CDR2 FYNNEI. V trimming: 6 bases; J trimming: 6 bases; junction bases outside the gene matches: 6. This CDR3 comprises 16 residues. Written as DNA, the CDR3 is TGTGCCAGCAGAGGGACAGGGGGCGCTTCTAATTCACCCCTCCACCTT. This gives the protein CASRGTGGASNSPLHL.

This clone was picked up a small number of times. This chain joins TRBV5-1 and TRBJ1-2, with a weak D call TRBD1 (6 bases). This CDR3 spans 16 amino acids. Germline CDR1 reads SGHRS; CDR2 reads YFSETQ. V lost 4 bases and J 4 bases, leaving 20 bases between the germline ends. The CDR3 spells CASSGEQGTMGYGYTF. The CDR3 DNA sequence: TGCGCCAGCAGCGGAGAGCAGGGGACGATGGGCTATGGCTACACCTTC.

This clone came up a few times. This chain links TRBV5-1 with TRBJ2-2, with D uncertain. V was cut by 4 bases and J by 7 bases, with 20 bases left in between. Per the germline V gene, CDR1 is SGHRS and CDR2 is YFSETQ. CDR3 length equals 16 residues. DNA of the CDR3: TGCGCCAGCAGCCATAAGGATGGGGTGTCGGACGGGGAGCTGTTTTTT. Amino acids: CASSHKDGVSDGELFF.

This chain uses TRBV29-1 with TRBJ1-3, with TRBD1 as a possible D gene (6 bases). Per germline, CDR1 SQVTM and CDR2 ANQGSEA. The CDR3 length is 13 residues. Trimming took 6 bases from V and 4 from J, leaving 13 bases between them. CDR3 in amino acids: CSVTTGPGNTIYF. Here the CDR3 DNA reads TGCAGCGTCACTACAGGGCCGGGAAACACCATATATTTT. The full variable domain, in which reference TRBV29-1 and TRBJ1-3 provide the parts outside the CDR3, is SAVISQKPSRDICQRGTSLTIQCQVDSQVTMMFWYRQQPGQSLTLIATANQGSEATYESGFVIDKFPISRPNLTFSTLTVSNMSPEDSSIYLCSVTTGPGNTIYFGEGSWLTVV.

The chain is built from TRBV9 and TRBJ2-7; the match to TRBD1 covers 8 bases. CDR1 SGDLS and CDR2 YYNGEE come from the germline V gene. CDR3 length: 14 residues. Unmatched junction bases numbered 5, after V lost 3 bases and J lost 3 bases. DNA of the CDR3: TGTGCCAGCAGCGCCCGGGACAGGCTCTACGAGCAGTACTTC. It yields the protein CASSARDRLYEQYF.

This chain joins TRBV19 and TRBJ1-4, with D tentatively TRBD1 (6 bases). The CDR3 extends over 17 amino acids. Germline values: CDR1 LNHDA, CDR2 SQIVND (reference sequence). Trimming pared 5 bases from V and 5 bases from J, leaving 21 bases between. The CDR3 DNA reads TGTGCCAGTAGTTCCCGACGAACCGGGACACGAAATGAAAAACTGTTTTTT. Amino acids: CASSSRRTGTRNEKLFF.

CDR3 sequence (DNA): TGTGCCAGCAGGGACACAGGGGGAGGCTCGAACACTGAAGCTTTCTTT. Protein product: CASRDTGGGSNTEAFF. The J gene is TRBJ1-1, the V gene TRBV28; 8 bases match TRBD1. The CDR3 loop spans 16 amino acids. J lost 1 base, V lost 6 bases, and 10 bases had no gene match. Per germline, CDR1 MDHEN and CDR2 SYDVKM.

V is TRBV2 and J is TRBJ1-2, with a possible D match to TRBD1 (6 bases). This CDR3 contains 13 residues. Looked up from germline, CDR1 is SNHLY and CDR2 is FYNNEI. Trimming took 2 bases from V and 4 from J, leaving 8 bases between them. CDR3 sequence reads: CASSERQVYGYTF. Here the CDR3 DNA reads TGTGCCAGCAGTGAACGACAGGTCTATGGCTACACCTTC.

The J gene is TRBJ2-2, the V gene TRBV7-2; 7 positions agree with TRBD2. CDR1 and CDR2 from the germline V gene are SGHTA and FQGNSA. This CDR3 is 16 amino acids long. Trimming removed 0 bases from V and 1 base from J; junction bases left unmatched: 2. CDR3 region: CASSLAGGWNTGELFF. The CDR3 coding sequence is TGTGCCAGCAGCTTAGCGGGGGGGTGGAACACCGGGGAGCTGTTTTTT. The entire variable domain, with the rest obtained from reference TRBV7-2 and TRBJ2-2, is as follows: GAGVSQSPSNKVTEKGKDVELRCDPISGHTALYWYRQSLGQGLEFLIYFQGNSAPDKSGLPSDRFSAERTGGSVSTLTIQRTQQEDSAVYLCASSLAGGWNTGELFFGEGSRLTVL.

As to this clone: It is likely a read error, because the conserved phenylalanine at the end of the CDR3 is missing. The rearrangement links TRBV3-1 (or the pseudogene TRBV3-2) to TRBJ1-6; D is uncertain. CDR1 is LGHDT, CDR2 YNNKEL, per germline (reference sequence). Trimming pared 1 base from V and 7 bases from J, leaving 8 bases between. CDR3 size: 14 residues. CDR3 loop: CASSQGNRNSPLHL. As DNA, the CDR3 is TGTGCCAGCAGCCAAGGTAACAGAAATTCACCCCTCCACCTT.